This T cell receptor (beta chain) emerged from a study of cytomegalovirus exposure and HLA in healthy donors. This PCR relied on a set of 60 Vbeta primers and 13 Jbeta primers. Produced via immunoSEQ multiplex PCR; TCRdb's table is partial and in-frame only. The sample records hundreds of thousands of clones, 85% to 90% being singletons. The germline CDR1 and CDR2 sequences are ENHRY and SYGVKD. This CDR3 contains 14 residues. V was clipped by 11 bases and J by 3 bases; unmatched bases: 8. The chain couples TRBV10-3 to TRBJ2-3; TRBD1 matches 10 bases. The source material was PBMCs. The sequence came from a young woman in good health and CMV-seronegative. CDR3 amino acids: CALRGTGETDTQYF. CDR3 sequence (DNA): TGTGCCTTGCGGGGGACAGGGGAAACAGATACGCAGTATTTT.